These 5 T cell receptor beta chains share one sample of origin, sequenced in a study of T cell repertoires in cytomegalovirus infection. No antigens are known for them. From the reads, TCRdb called clonotypes with MiXCR, one entry per CDR3 protein. The repertoire includes about a million distinct CDR3 sequences, roughly 30% of them detected once, and roughly 13% sits in the top ten. This material consisted of cultured CD8+ T cells from PBMCs, taken from culture after CMV antigen stimulation. The receptors derive from a human donor in good health (CMV status not recorded). Some clones in this sample may be carry-over from other donors' samples.

This clonotype was observed a handful of times. This chain joins TRBV7-3 and TRBJ2-3, with 11 positions matching TRBD2. From germline, CDR1 is SGHTA and CDR2 FQGTGA. The CDR3 is made up of 16 amino acids. The V and J ends lost 3 bases and 4 bases, in that order; junction bases with no gene match: 6. This CDR3 reads CASSFLAGGSSDTQYF. CDR3 nucleotide sequence: TGTGCCAGCAGCTTCTTAGCGGGGGGGAGTTCAGATACGCAGTATTTT.

This clonotype was seen a few times. This rearrangement joins TRBV6-5 to TRBJ2-1, with 11 bases matching TRBD2. The CDR3 has 15 residues. The trim removed 4 bases at V and 6 bases at J, leaving 5 bases unmatched. The germline V gene encodes CDR1 MNHEY and CDR2 SVGAGI. CDR3 amino acids: CASSLAGGHGNEQFF. CDR3 in DNA: TGTGCCAGCAGTTTAGCGGGGGGGCACGGCAATGAGCAGTTCTTC.

The chain links TRBV19 to TRBJ2-7; TRBD2 matches 7 bases. The CDR3 is made up of 14 amino acids. Germline CDR1 reads LNHDA; CDR2 reads SQIVND (reference sequence). The CDR3 nucleotides are TGTGCCAGTAGTGCTAGCGGTGGGGCCTACGGGCAGTACGTC. Residues: CASSASGGAYGQYV.

The V call is TRBV11-2, the J call TRBJ2-1; D is uncertain. Trimming shortened V by 0 bases and J by 10 bases, and 7 bases separated the two germline ends. CDR3 size: 12 residues. CDR1 is SGHAT, CDR2 FQNNGV, per germline. The DNA of the CDR3 is TGTGCCAGCAGCTTAGATCGTGAGGAGCAGTTCTTC. This gives the protein CASSLDREEQFF.

This clonotype showed up just a few times. The rearrangement joins TRBV4-1 to TRBJ1-5, with 9 bases aligning to TRBD1. Losses at the gene ends were 1 base for V and 4 bases for J; bases not matched to a gene: 8. The CDR3 extends over 17 amino acids. Per the germline V gene, CDR1 is MGHRA and CDR2 is YSYEKL. CDR3 amino acids: CASSQADRGGRNQPQHF. The CDR3, as DNA: TGCGCCAGCAGCCAAGCGGACAGGGGCGGCCGTAATCAGCCCCAGCATTTT.